The clone carrying this T cell receptor (beta chain) occurred a few times. These data originate in a study of blood T cells in healthy people across ages. In the study overall: Template switching retrieved approximately one barcoded beta molecule for each two T cells.

A second roughly 7 to 12 cycle PCR used barcoded and J-beta primers. TCRdb used MiXCR to reprocess the 5' RACE reads, holding one entry per CDR3 protein. Among approximately 580,000 distinct CDR3 sequences listed, under 30% were seen once. The same specimen was also included in a second study, on T cells of mothers and their children. From that report: A few mothers and their six children, all healthy Caucasians, donated.

The clonotype originates from a boy aged 5 to 17 in good health. The sequencing sample was made of blood.

CDR3 bases: TGTGCCAGCAGTGCGGACGTATTCTCTGGAAACACCATATATTTT. Translated: CASSADVFSGNTIYF. The chain uses TRBV27 and TRBJ1-3; D unclear. Trimming stripped 5 bases from V and 0 bases from J, with 11 bases between. Germline V gene lookup returns CDR1 MNHEY and CDR2 SMNVEV (reference sequence). This CDR3 comprises 15 residues.